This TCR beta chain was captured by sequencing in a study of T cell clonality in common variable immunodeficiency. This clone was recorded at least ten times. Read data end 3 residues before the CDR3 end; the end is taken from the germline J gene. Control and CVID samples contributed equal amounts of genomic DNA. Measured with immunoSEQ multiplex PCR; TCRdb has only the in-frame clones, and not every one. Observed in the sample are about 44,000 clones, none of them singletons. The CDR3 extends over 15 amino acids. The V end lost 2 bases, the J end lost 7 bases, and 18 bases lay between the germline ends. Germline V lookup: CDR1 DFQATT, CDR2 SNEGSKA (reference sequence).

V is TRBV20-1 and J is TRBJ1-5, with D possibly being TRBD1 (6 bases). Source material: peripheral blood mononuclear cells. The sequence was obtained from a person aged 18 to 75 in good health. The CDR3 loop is CSARPRIRGGQPQHF. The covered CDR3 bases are TGCAGTGCTAGACCCCGAATTAGGGGGGGCCAGCCC.